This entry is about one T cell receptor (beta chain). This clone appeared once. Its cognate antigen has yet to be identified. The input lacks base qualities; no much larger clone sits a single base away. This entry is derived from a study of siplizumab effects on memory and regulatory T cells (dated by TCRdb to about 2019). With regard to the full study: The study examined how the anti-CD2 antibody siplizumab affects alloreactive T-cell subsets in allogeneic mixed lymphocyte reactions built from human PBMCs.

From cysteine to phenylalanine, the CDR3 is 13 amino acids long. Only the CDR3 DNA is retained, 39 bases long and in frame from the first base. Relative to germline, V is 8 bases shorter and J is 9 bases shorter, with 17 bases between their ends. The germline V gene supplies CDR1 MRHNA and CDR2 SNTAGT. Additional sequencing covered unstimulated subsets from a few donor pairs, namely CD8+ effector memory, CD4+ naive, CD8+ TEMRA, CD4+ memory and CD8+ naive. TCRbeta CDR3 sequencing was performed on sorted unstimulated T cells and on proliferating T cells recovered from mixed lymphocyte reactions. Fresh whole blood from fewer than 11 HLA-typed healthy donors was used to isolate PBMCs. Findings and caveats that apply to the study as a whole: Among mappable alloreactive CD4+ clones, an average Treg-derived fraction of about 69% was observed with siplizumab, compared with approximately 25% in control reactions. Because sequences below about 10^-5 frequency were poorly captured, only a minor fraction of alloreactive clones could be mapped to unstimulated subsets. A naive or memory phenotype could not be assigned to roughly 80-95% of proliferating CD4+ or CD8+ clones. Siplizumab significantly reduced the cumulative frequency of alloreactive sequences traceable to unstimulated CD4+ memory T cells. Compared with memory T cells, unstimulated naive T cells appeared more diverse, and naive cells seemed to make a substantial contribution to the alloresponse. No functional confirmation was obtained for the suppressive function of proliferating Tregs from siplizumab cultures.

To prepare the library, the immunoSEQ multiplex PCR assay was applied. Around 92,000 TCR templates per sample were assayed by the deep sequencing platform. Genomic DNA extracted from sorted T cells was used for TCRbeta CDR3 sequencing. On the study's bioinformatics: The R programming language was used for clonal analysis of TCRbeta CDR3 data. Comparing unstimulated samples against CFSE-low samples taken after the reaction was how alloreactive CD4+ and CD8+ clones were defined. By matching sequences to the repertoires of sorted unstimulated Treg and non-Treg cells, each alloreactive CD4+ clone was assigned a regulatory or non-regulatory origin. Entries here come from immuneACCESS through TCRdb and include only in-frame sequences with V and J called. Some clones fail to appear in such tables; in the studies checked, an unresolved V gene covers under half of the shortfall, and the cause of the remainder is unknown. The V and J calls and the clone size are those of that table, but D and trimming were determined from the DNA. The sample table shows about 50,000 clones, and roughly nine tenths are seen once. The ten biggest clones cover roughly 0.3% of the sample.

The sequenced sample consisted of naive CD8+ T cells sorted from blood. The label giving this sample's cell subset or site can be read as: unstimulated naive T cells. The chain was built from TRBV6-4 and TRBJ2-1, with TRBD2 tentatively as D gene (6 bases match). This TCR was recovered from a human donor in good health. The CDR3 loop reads CASWDLGLTEQFF. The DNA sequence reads TGTGCCAGCTGGGACTTAGGTTTGACTGAGCAGTTCTTC.